These T cell receptor beta chains were read from a single sample in a study of CD8+ T cells in alopecia areata. Sequenced by immunoSEQ multiplex PCR; TCRdb stores in-frame clones only, minus some. The sample consists of tens of thousands of clones, 25% to 35% of them appearing once. The sample in question was CD8+ T cells sorted from blood, obtained at week 4, from a patient treated with tofacitinib. The receptors stem from a human donor with alopecia areata. The CDR3 runs from the conserved cysteine through the conserved F or W. A D gene is named only where the DNA matches it firmly. A clone size is listed for some rows: how often the clone was seen (once, few, many), or a class if it is expanded.

>13|.|TRBJ2-7|.|TRBV7-9
CASSSDYLAEQYF
TGTGCCAGCAGCTCGGACTATCTAGCGGAGCAGTACTTC
>12|once|TRBJ2-7|.|TRBV25-1
CASSEYVDEQYF
TGTGCCAGCAGTGAATATGTAGACGAGCAGTACTTC
>11|.|TRBJ2-5|.|TRBV29-1
CSVVGGETQYF
TGCAGCGTTGTAGGGGGAGAGACCCAGTACTTC
>13|.|TRBJ1-1|.|TRBV19
CASSIGTSTEAFF
TGTGCCAGTAGTATCGGGACTAGCACTGAAGCTTTCTTT
>14|few|TRBJ2-5|TRBD2|TRBV10-1
CASRASGMGETQYF
TGCGCCAGCAGAGCTAGCGGGATGGGCGAGACCCAGTACTTC
>13|.|TRBJ2-2|TRBD1|TRBV27
CASGQGRAGELFF
TGTGCCAGCGGACAGGGCCGGGCCGGGGAGCTGTTTTTT
>14|.|TRBJ2-7|.|TRBV29-1
CSVEDRGSSYEQYF
TGCAGCGTTGAAGATCGGGGTTCCTCCTACGAGCAGTACTTC
>14|few|TRBJ2-2|TRBD1|TRBV30
CAWSGTANTGELFF
TGTGCCTGGTCCGGGACAGCGAACACCGGGGAGCTGTTTTTT
>13|few|TRBJ2-7|.|TRBV29-1
CSVEELKSYEQYF
TGCAGCGTTGAAGAGCTAAAATCCTACGAGCAGTACTTC
>14|.|TRBJ2-7|.|TRBV29-1
CSVEDGEHSYEQYF
TGCAGCGTTGAAGACGGAGAACACTCCTACGAGCAGTACTTC
>12|few|TRBJ2-1|.|TRBV29-1
CSVDFQGNEQFF
TGCAGCGTTGATTTCCAGGGCAATGAGCAGTTCTTC
>13|.|TRBJ1-1|TRBD1|TRBV11-2
CASSAGTGLEAFF
TGTGCCAGCAGCGCCGGGACAGGGCTTGAAGCTTTCTTT
>12|.|TRBJ2-2|.|TRBV7-9
CASRSGTGELFF
TGTGCCAGCAGGTCGGGTACCGGGGAGCTGTTTTTT
>13|.|TRBJ2-1|TRBD2|TRBV29-1
CSPRGGSFDEQFF
TGCAGCCCTCGAGGCGGGAGTTTCGATGAGCAGTTCTTC
>15|few|TRBJ2-1|TRBD2|TRBV7-9
CASSPITSGLNEQFF
TGTGCCAGCAGCCCTATCACTAGCGGGCTCAATGAGCAGTTCTTC
>15|.|TRBJ1-1|.|TRBV7-9
CASSYPPSGNTEAFF
TGTGCCAGCAGCTACCCCCCCTCGGGGAACACTGAAGCTTTCTTT
>13|few|TRBJ2-7|.|TRBV27
CASSFASRGEQYF
TGTGCCAGCAGTTTTGCCTCACGGGGCGAGCAGTACTTC
>12|.|TRBJ2-3|.|TRBV29-1
CSVEGAVYTQYF
TGCAGCGTTGAAGGTGCTGTATATACGCAGTATTTT
>13|.|TRBJ1-1|.|TRBV15
CATSRDGNTEAFF
TGTGCCACCAGCAGAGACGGTAACACTGAAGCTTTCTTT
>15|few|TRBJ1-4|.|TRBV27
CASSPRAQVGEKLFF
TGTGCCAGCAGCCCTCGGGCCCAGGTTGGAGAAAAACTGTTTTTT
>14|few|TRBJ2-1|.|TRBV30
CAWSVLDLYNEQFF
TGTGCCTGGAGTGTGCTAGACTTATACAATGAGCAGTTCTTC
>14|.|TRBJ2-7|TRBD1|TRBV5-1
CASSGTGQGYEQYF
TGCGCCAGCAGCGGGACGGGACAGGGCTACGAGCAGTACTTC
>12|.|TRBJ2-5|TRBD1|TRBV6-1
CASWDRAETQYF
TGTGCCAGCTGGGACAGGGCGGAGACCCAGTACTTC
>12|.|TRBJ2-1|.|TRBV15
CATSRVSKEQFF
TGTGCCACCAGCAGGGTCTCTAAGGAACAGTTCTTC